A single sample gave rise to the 20 T cell receptor beta chains below, sequenced in a study of cytomegalovirus exposure and HLA in healthy donors. 60 Vbeta and 13 Jbeta primers were used in PCR. Sequencing was performed with immunoSEQ multiplex PCR; in TCRdb, only in-frame clones are kept and a portion is missing. The table has 150,000 to 200,000 clones, approximately 70% seen once. The sequencing input was PBMCs. All receptors derive from a woman aged 18-30 years in good health and CMV-seropositive.

This chain uses TRBV6-1 with TRBJ2-7, with TRBD2 identical over 9 bases. CDR1 MNHNS and CDR2 SASEGT come from the germline V gene. CDR3 length equals 17 residues. Trimming cost V 0 bases and J 2 bases; bases outside gene matches: 8. CDR3 coding DNA: TGTGCCAGCAGTGAAGCTGAACTAGCGGGCCCAGCCTACGAGCAGTACTTC. Translation: CASSEAELAGPAYEQYF.

The chain is built from TRBV7-8 and TRBJ2-7; TRBD1 aligns across 7 bases. This CDR3 is 12 amino acids long. Germline V lookup: CDR1 SGHVS, CDR2 FQNEAQ. J lost 7 bases, V lost 3 bases, and 3 bases had no gene match. CDR3 protein: CASSLDRIEQYF. CDR3 nucleotide sequence: TGTGCCAGCAGCTTGGACAGGATAGAGCAGTACTTC.

This clone was counted once. The V and J genes are TRBV2 and TRBJ2-7; TRBD1 agrees at 7 bases. There are 14 residues in the CDR3. The germline V gene has CDR1 SNHLY and CDR2 FYNNEI. Losses at the gene ends were 8 bases for V and 0 bases for J; bases not matched to a gene: 7. CDR3 sequence: CASQIGTDSYEQYF. The CDR3 nucleotides are TGTGCCAGCCAAATAGGGACAGACTCCTACGAGCAGTACTTC.

The chain recombines TRBV29-1 with TRBJ1-2, with TRBD1 matching 8 bases. Trimming at V came to 6 bases and at J to 1 base, leaving 7 bases not matched to a gene. The CDR3 totals 14 residues. CDR1 and CDR2 from the germline V gene are SQVTM and ANQGSEA. The CDR3 protein is CSVGGQEINYGYTF. The CDR3 DNA sequence: TGCAGCGTGGGGGGACAGGAGATTAACTATGGCTACACCTTC.

The genes are TRBV4-2 and TRBJ1-1; D gene unclear. From germline, CDR1 is LGHNA and CDR2 YNFKEQ. The CDR3 runs to 16 residues. V was shortened by 0 bases and J by 1 base, with 12 bases between the two germline ends. The CDR3, as DNA: TGTGCCAGCAGCCAAGATGAGGCCAGAAGGAACACTGAAGCTTTCTTT. It codes for CASSQDEARRNTEAFF.

The chain employs TRBV7-2 and TRBJ2-3; possibly TRBD1 for D (7 bases). From germline, CDR1 is SGHTA and CDR2 FQGNSA. The CDR3 totals 16 residues. The V end was cut by 5 bases, the J end by 0 bases, with 15 bases between. In nucleotides, the CDR3 is TGTGCCAGCAGCCCGCGGGACAGTACTAGCACAGATACGCAGTATTTT. This encodes CASSPRDSTSTDTQYF.

The rearrangement joins TRBV7-2 to TRBJ1-2; D is unresolved. V lost 1 base and J lost 6, with 12 bases in between. This CDR3 has 14 amino acids. The germline CDR1 and CDR2 sequences are SGHTA and FQGNSA. The chain's CDR3 is CASSLVSQAHGYTF. Written as DNA, the CDR3 is TGTGCCAGCAGCTTAGTGTCCCAGGCCCATGGCTACACCTTC.

A remark on this clone: One end of the junction varies from germline; a read error may be responsible. The genes are TRBV19 and TRBJ2-5; D perhaps matches TRBD1 (6 bases). The CDR3 is 13 residues long. Germline CDR1 and CDR2: LNHDA and SQIVND (reference sequence). CDR3 sequence reads: CASSRQVGEIQYF. The CDR3 DNA follows: TGTGCCAGTAGTAGACAGGTCGGGGAGATCCAGTACTTC.

This clone was picked up one time. The chain carries TRBV6-5 and TRBJ2-2; possible D gene TRBD1, 6 bases. Trimming pared 10 bases from V and 0 bases from J, leaving 15 bases between. This CDR3 is built from 15 residues. The germline V gene encodes CDR1 MNHEY and CDR2 SVGAGI. As DNA, the CDR3 is TGTGCCACCCGAGTACCAGGGGCGAACACCGGGGAGCTGTTTTTT. This translates into CATRVPGANTGELFF.

The chain recombines TRBV5-4 with TRBJ2-1; TRBD2 aligns across 10 bases. The CDR3 is made up of 14 amino acids. Germline CDR1 is SGHNT and CDR2 is YYREEE (reference sequence). V gave up 3 bases and J gave up 9 bases; unmatched junction bases: 6. The CDR3 nucleotides read TGTGCCAGCAGCTCAGCGGGGGGGGCGGGTGAGCAGTTCTTC. Translated, it gives CASSSAGGAGEQFF.

The rearrangement uses TRBV6-1 and TRBJ1-2, with D maybe TRBD1 (5 bases). Trimming took off 2 bases at V and 5 bases at J, with 18 bases between the two ends. From germline, CDR1 is MNHNS and CDR2 SASEGT. This CDR3 has 16 amino acids. In DNA, the CDR3 is TGTGCCAGCAGTGAAAGAAGGGACTACCTAGGGTATGGCTACACCTTC. Protein: CASSERRDYLGYGYTF.

J is TRBJ2-3 and V is TRBV4-3; D not resolved. The length of the CDR3 is 13 residues. Trimming removed 1 base from V and 5 bases from J, with 7 bases in between. Germline CDR1 LGHNA, CDR2 YSLEER. Here the CDR3 reads CASSQVELDTQYF. CDR3 DNA: TGCGCCAGCAGCCAAGTCGAGCTAGATACGCAGTATTTT.

This chain connects TRBV7-8 to TRBJ2-7; tentatively, D is TRBD1 (5 bases). Looked up from germline, CDR1 is SGHVS and CDR2 is FQNEAQ. The CDR3 runs 13 residues. Trimming pared 1 base from V and 2 bases from J, leaving 6 bases between. The CDR3: CASSLGTPYEQYF. In DNA, the CDR3 is TGTGCCAGCAGCTTAGGGACACCCTACGAGCAGTACTTC.

The CDR3 DNA reads as TGTGCCAGCAGTCCCAGGGGAGAAAAAAACATTCAGTACTTC. Translating it yields CASSPRGEKNIQYF. This chain uses TRBV28 with TRBJ2-4; weak D call: TRBD1 (6 bases). Germline V CDR1 and CDR2: MDHEN, SYDVKM. Between the trimmed V and J ends, which lost 5 bases and 4 bases, there was a span of 12 bases. This CDR3 comprises 14 residues.

This clone occurred a few times. The CDR3 is CASSPPTALGYTF. The DNA for the CDR3 is TGTGCCAGCAGCCCCCCGACAGCCTTGGGCTACACCTTC. J is TRBJ1-2 and V is TRBV7-9, with a tentative D call TRBD1 (5 bases). The germline CDR1 and CDR2 sequences are SEHNR and FQNEAQ (reference sequence). V was shortened by 5 bases and J by 8 bases, with 15 bases between the two germline ends. This CDR3 spans 13 amino acids.

This rearrangement joins TRBV5-1 to TRBJ2-3; 11 bases align to TRBD2. The CDR3 spans 18 residues. Germline-derived CDR1 and CDR2 are SGHRS and YFSETQ. The V gene end was trimmed by 4 bases and the J gene end by 0 bases; junction bases not matched to a gene: 10. DNA for the CDR3: TGCGCCAGCAGCCCGAGGCCTAGCGGGGGGTCTAGCACAGATACGCAGTATTTT. It is translated as CASSPRPSGGSSTDTQYF.

The V and J genes are TRBV27 and TRBJ1-2; D call uncertain. The CDR3 covers 14 residues. Trimming cost V 5 bases and J 4 bases, with 14 bases left between them. Per the germline V gene, CDR1 is MNHEY and CDR2 is SMNVEV (reference sequence). The CDR3 DNA is TGTGCCAGCAGTGATAACCTCCAGTCCTATGGCTACACCTTC. Amino acids: CASSDNLQSYGYTF.

The CDR3 DNA reads as TGTGCCAGCAGCCAAACACGCACAGATACGCAGTATTTT. This encodes CASSQTRTDTQYF. This sequence joins TRBV5-6 and TRBJ2-3, with unresolved D. The CDR3 has 13 amino acids. The V and J ends lost 4 bases and 1 base respectively, with 7 bases between them. CDR1 is SGHDT and CDR2 is YYEEEE in the germline V gene.

The rearrangement joins TRBV10-3 to TRBJ1-3; TRBD1 matches at 8 bases. Per germline, CDR1 ENHRY and CDR2 SYGVKD. Trimming took 11 bases from V and 3 from J; bases not matched to a gene: 6. The CDR3 has 13 amino acids. Here the CDR3 DNA reads TGTGCCGGCCAGGGGGCTTTTGGAAACACCATATATTTT. Translation: CAGQGAFGNTIYF.

The chain couples TRBV5-1 to TRBJ2-1; D perhaps matches TRBD2 (5 bases). Per germline, CDR1 SGHRS and CDR2 YFSETQ. This CDR3 region has 14 residues. Between the trimmed V and J ends, which lost 4 bases and 5 bases, there was a span of 13 bases. CDR3 protein: CASSTGRGDNEQFF. CDR3 bases: TGCGCCAGCAGCACCGGACGGGGTGACAATGAGCAGTTCTTC.